These T cell receptor beta chains were read from a single sample in a study of blood T cell repertoires in COVID-19. This table comes from immunoSEQ multiplex PCR, and its TCRdb copy is limited to in-frame clones, with some not included. The sample gives about 200,000 clones, around 86% of which show up once; around 8% is in the top ten. The sequenced sample consisted of peripheral blood. The source is a woman aged 80 or older with COVID-19, enrolled during active disease. The CDR3 runs from the conserved cysteine through the conserved F or W. D genes are given only for firm matches. The size entry is marked missing in some rows and otherwise reads once, few, many or a size class.

CDR3 | DNA | D | length | J | size | V
CASSPGLANNEQFF | TGTGCCAGCAGCCCCGGACTAGCGAACAATGAGCAGTTCTTC | TRBD2 | 14 | TRBJ2-1 | NA | TRBV11-2
CASSLTSGVNEQFF | TGTGCCAGCAGCTTAACAAGCGGGGTCAATGAGCAGTTCTTC | TRBD2 | 14 | TRBJ2-1 | NA | TRBV7-3
CASSRRMTGGSTDTQYF | TGTGCCAGCAGCCGCAGGATGACAGGGGGGAGCACAGATACGCAGTATTTT | TRBD1 | 17 | TRBJ2-3 | NA | TRBV3-1/TRBV3-2
CSVDRVFGTGGAYYVGYTF | TGCAGCGTTGATCGGGTTTTCGGGACAGGGGGCGCTTATTATGTAGGCTACACCTTC | TRBD1 | 19 | TRBJ1-2 | NA | TRBV29-1
CAWSEGSNQPQHF | TGTGCCTGGAGTGAGGGGAGCAATCAGCCCCAGCATTTT | NA | 13 | TRBJ1-5 | few | TRBV30
CASSPGTGVQYF | TGCGCCAGCAGCCCCGGGACAGGGGTGCAGTACTTC | TRBD1 | 12 | TRBJ2-7 | NA | TRBV5-1
CSVVARGFTEAFF | TGCAGCGTTGTGGCCCGAGGATTCACTGAAGCTTTCTTT | NA | 13 | TRBJ1-1 | NA | TRBV29-1
CASRPGWAYGYTF | TGTGCCAGTAGACCAGGCTGGGCGTATGGCTACACCTTC | NA | 13 | TRBJ1-2 | once | TRBV19
CASSPGQDHTIYF | TGTGCCAGCTCCCCGGGACAGGACCACACCATATATTTT | TRBD1 | 13 | TRBJ1-3 | NA | TRBV18
CASSERGYSNQPQHF | TGTGCCAGCAGTGAAAGGGGCTATAGCAATCAGCCCCAGCATTTT | NA | 15 | TRBJ1-5 | few | TRBV2
CASLDYRGMRNEQFF | TGTGCCAGCCTCGACTACAGGGGAATGCGCAATGAGCAGTTCTTC | TRBD1 | 15 | TRBJ2-1 | NA | TRBV7-9
CASSTTGGGYTF | TGTGCCAGCAGTACCACAGGGGGTGGCTACACCTTC | TRBD1 | 12 | TRBJ1-2 | once | TRBV3-1/TRBV3-2
CASSPDRGFYGYTF | TGCGCCAGCAGCCCGGACAGGGGATTCTATGGCTACACCTTC | TRBD1 | 14 | TRBJ1-2 | NA | TRBV5-1
CASSLRGLSGEKLFF | TGTGCCAGCAGCTTAAGGGGGTTGAGTGGTGAAAAACTGTTTTTT | NA | 15 | TRBJ1-4 | NA | TRBV13
CASSPSGTGGAEGGYTF | TGTGCCAGCAGTCCCAGTGGGACAGGGGGCGCTGAAGGAGGCTACACCTTC | TRBD1 | 17 | TRBJ1-2 | NA | TRBV28
CASQTFGTGGEKLFF | TGTGCCAGCCAGACATTCGGGACAGGGGGGGAAAAACTGTTTTTT | TRBD1 | 15 | TRBJ1-4 | NA | TRBV2
CASSSDREQFF | TGCGCCAGCAGCTCGGACAGGGAGCAGTTCTTC | TRBD1 | 11 | TRBJ2-1 | NA | TRBV5-1
CASSLTLAGGRDEQFF | TGTGCCAGCAGCCTTACTCTAGCGGGAGGTCGCGATGAGCAGTTCTTC | TRBD2 | 16 | TRBJ2-1 | NA | TRBV11-2
CASSYRDRGFGYTF | TGTGCCAGCAGTTACCGGGACAGGGGGTTTGGCTACACCTTC | TRBD1 | 14 | TRBJ1-2 | NA | TRBV6-5
CASSLVSTMAGGSEAFF | TGTGCCAGCAGCTTAGTCTCCACTATGGCGGGCGGAAGCGAAGCTTTCTTT | NA | 17 | TRBJ1-1 | NA | TRBV7-3
CASSIAGTGDTGYTF | TGTGCCAGTAGTATAGCAGGGACAGGTGATACTGGCTACACCTTC | TRBD1 | 15 | TRBJ1-2 | NA | TRBV19
CASSTQLAGGRNEQFF | TGTGCCAGTAGTACCCAACTAGCGGGGGGCCGGAATGAGCAGTTCTTC | TRBD2 | 16 | TRBJ2-1 | few | TRBV19
CATSTGINTGELFF | TGTGCCACCAGCACAGGAATTAACACCGGGGAGCTGTTTTTT | NA | 14 | TRBJ2-2 | NA | TRBV24-1
CASRGQSNQPQHF | TGTGCCAGCCGGGGACAGAGCAATCAGCCCCAGCATTTT | TRBD1 | 13 | TRBJ1-5 | NA | TRBV18
CATSDGGTSNQPQHF | TGTGCCACCAGTGACGGGGGTACGAGCAATCAGCCCCAGCATTTT | NA | 15 | TRBJ1-5 | NA | TRBV24-1
CASSGETEGSEAFF | TGTGCCAGCAGCGGCGAGACGGAAGGGAGTGAAGCTTTCTTT | NA | 14 | TRBJ1-1 | NA | TRBV7-9
CASSSGQGTQPQHF | TGTGCCAGCAGCTCGGGACAGGGGACTCAGCCCCAGCATTTT | TRBD1 | 14 | TRBJ1-5 | NA | TRBV7-2
CASSLTGRSDTQYF | TGTGCCAGCAGTTTGACAGGGCGTTCAGATACGCAGTATTTT | TRBD1 | 14 | TRBJ2-3 | once | TRBV6-5
CASSFTPGANTEAFF | TGTGCCAGCAGTTTTACTCCCGGAGCCAACACTGAAGCTTTCTTT | NA | 15 | TRBJ1-1 | NA | TRBV6-5
CASSMRVNEQFF | TGTGCCAGTAGTATGCGGGTCAATGAGCAGTTCTTC | NA | 12 | TRBJ2-1 | NA | TRBV19
CASSPGLAGAGELFF | TGTGCCAGCAGCCCGGGACTAGCGGGGGCCGGGGAGCTGTTTTTT | TRBD2 | 15 | TRBJ2-2 | once | TRBV6-2/TRBV6-3
CSVMSGMAFF | TGCAGCGTTATGTCAGGGATGGCTTTCTTT | NA | 10 | TRBJ1-1 | NA | TRBV29-1
CASTQGGSSGNTIYF | TGTGCCAGCACCCAAGGGGGTAGCTCTGGAAACACCATATATTTT | NA | 15 | TRBJ1-3 | NA | TRBV6-5
CASSFTSDRNEQFF | TGTGCCAGCAGCTTCACCTCGGACAGAAATGAGCAGTTCTTC | NA | 14 | TRBJ2-1 | NA | TRBV5-4
CASSEAREVRGELFF | TGTGCCAGCAGTGAAGCGCGAGAGGTCCGGGGGGAGCTGTTTTTT | NA | 15 | TRBJ2-2 | NA | TRBV2
CASSRGLNIQYF | TGTGCCAGCAGCAGGGGTCTAAACATTCAGTACTTC | NA | 12 | TRBJ2-4 | NA | TRBV2
CASSSTDGNTEAFF | TGTGCCAGCAGCTCGACAGACGGAAACACTGAAGCTTTCTTT | NA | 14 | TRBJ1-1 | NA | TRBV7-9
CASSSRQGMNTIYF | TGTGCCAGCAGCTCCCGACAGGGAATGAACACCATATATTTT | TRBD1 | 14 | TRBJ1-3 | few | TRBV7-9
CASSLQGQAWRNTEAFF | TGTGCCAGCTCACTACAGGGACAGGCTTGGAGGAACACTGAAGCTTTCTTT | TRBD1 | 17 | TRBJ1-1 | NA | TRBV18
CASSPGGTGSYEQYF | TGTGCCAGCAGCCCGGGCGGGACAGGTTCCTACGAGCAGTACTTC | TRBD1 | 15 | TRBJ2-7 | NA | TRBV7-3
CASSPTAGGQEKLFF | TGCGCCAGCAGCCCTACCGCAGGGGGGCAAGAAAAACTGTTTTTT | TRBD1 | 15 | TRBJ1-4 | NA | TRBV5-1
CASSLAGGGNNQPQHF | TGCGCCAGCAGCTTGGCAGGGGGCGGAAACAATCAGCCCCAGCATTTT | TRBD1 | 16 | TRBJ1-5 | NA | TRBV5-1
CASSLRTLSTDTQYF | TGCGCCAGCAGCTTAAGGACTCTCAGCACAGATACGCAGTATTTT | NA | 15 | TRBJ2-3 | NA | TRBV5-1